What follows describes a single TCR beta chain. The sample is drawn from a study of shared T cell receptors in the human thymus. Germline V lookup: CDR1 SNHLY, CDR2 FYNNEI. With 4 bases removed from V and 5 bases from J, the gap between germline ends came to 8 bases. This CDR3 is built from 13 residues. Assay used: immunoSEQ multiplex PCR; TCRdb lists only in-frame clones, some missing. The repertoire includes about 540,000 clones, 75% to 80% of them detected once, and about 0.012% sits in the top ten. These data also formed part of another study, on human thymus T cells. This second study notes: Repertoires from thymus and blood appeared to show biased V and J gene usage. Thymic repertoires from unrelated individuals overlapped highly, related research reported.

The source material was thymocytes. The rearrangement uses TRBV2 and TRBJ2-2; a possible D gene is TRBD1 (5 bases). The sequence derives from a boy under two years old with a congenital heart defect. The CDR3 DNA reads as TGTGCCAGCAGTGGAAGGGGTACCGGGGAGCTGTTTTTT. This codes for CASSGRGTGELFF. Together with reference TRBV2 and TRBJ2-2, the CDR3 gives the full variable domain: EPEVTQTPSHQVTQMGQEVILRCVPISNHLYFYWYRQILGQKVEFLVSFYNNEISEKSEIFDDQFSVERPDGSNFTLKIRSTKLEDSAMYFCASSGRGTGELFFGEGSRLTVL.